Below, 21 T cell receptor beta chains from the same sample are listed, as sequenced in a study of shared clonotypes between healthy human individuals. Using immunoSEQ multiplex PCR, the repertoire was profiled, and TCRdb retains in-frame clones only, with some absent. The sample yields about 2.3 million clones, roughly 90% seen once. Specimen: naive CD4+ T cells from PBMCs. The subset denotes: CD45RA+ positively selected. All receptors come from a man aged 18 to 29 in good health. Some clones in this sample may be carry-over from other donors' samples.

The chain recombines TRBV12-5 with TRBJ1-1; D gene unclear. Looked up from germline, CDR1 is LGHNT and CDR2 is FRNRAP. The CDR3 contains 14 residues. V lost 2 bases and J 5 bases, leaving 12 bases between the germline ends. The CDR3 region is CASGLTPYGTEAFF. DNA for the CDR3: TGTGCTAGTGGTTTGACCCCTTACGGGACTGAAGCTTTCTTT.

A few counts support this clone. This rearrangement joins TRBV2 to TRBJ2-3; 8 bases align to TRBD2. The CDR3 spans 12 residues. J was trimmed by 4 bases and V by 7 bases; bases with no gene match: 1. The germline V gene has CDR1 SNHLY and CDR2 FYNNEI. CDR3 residues: CASMREADTQYF. The CDR3 region has the DNA TGTGCCAGCATGCGGGAGGCAGATACGCAGTATTTT.

The chain recombines TRBV7-3 with TRBJ2-5; D unresolved. Germline assignment: CDR1 SGHTA and CDR2 FQGTGA. The CDR3 runs to 15 residues. V dropped 2 bases and J dropped 1 base, with 11 bases sitting between them. The CDR3 loop is CASSLGWATQETQYF. The CDR3 DNA is TGTGCCAGCAGCTTAGGTTGGGCCACCCAAGAGACCCAGTACTTC.

The sample holds one count of this clone. This rearrangement joins TRBV19 to TRBJ1-2, with D perhaps matching TRBD1 (5 bases). The CDR3 consists of 17 residues. The germline CDR1 and CDR2 sequences are LNHDA and SQIVND (reference sequence). Trimming removed 3 bases at V and 4 bases at J, with 21 bases between. This CDR3 reads CASSITLTAGQTYGYTF. The CDR3 DNA reads TGTGCCAGTAGTATCACTCTGACAGCCGGCCAGACCTATGGCTACACCTTC.

This clone was detected only a few times. The chain uses TRBV10-2 and TRBJ1-1; D gene unclear. V lost 4 bases to trimming and J lost 0 bases, with 3 bases between them. The CDR3 is 12 residues long. The V gene's germline CDR1 is WSHSY and CDR2 SAAADI. CDR3 amino acids: CASSVVNTEAFF. DNA for the CDR3: TGCGCCAGCAGTGTGGTGAACACTGAAGCTTTCTTT.

The genes are TRBV6-1 and TRBJ1-4; 9 bases line up with TRBD1. The V segment lost 6 bases and the J segment 4 bases; nucleotides outside the gene matches: 6. CDR1 and CDR2 from the germline V gene are MNHNS and SASEGT. The CDR3 runs to 15 residues. The CDR3 region is CASRDSDRGNEKLFF. The CDR3 DNA follows: TGTGCCAGCAGGGATTCGGACAGGGGTAATGAAAAACTGTTTTTT.

This rearrangement joins TRBV5-1 to TRBJ1-3; D not resolved. This CDR3 is 14 amino acids long. V lost 2 bases and J 4 bases, leaving 10 bases between the germline ends. Per germline, CDR1 SGHRS and CDR2 YFSETQ. The CDR3 reads CASSFTAWGNTIYF. The CDR3 coding sequence is TGCGCCAGCAGCTTCACTGCTTGGGGAAACACCATATATTTT.

This clone was recorded only once. The V gene is TRBV7-3, the J gene TRBJ2-3; 9 nucleotides agree with TRBD1. Germline V gives CDR1 SGHTA, CDR2 FQGTGA. This CDR3 comprises 16 residues. J was trimmed by 1 base and V by 2 bases; bases with no gene match: 4. CDR3 bases: TGTGCCAGCAGCTTACTGGGACAGGGAGGCACAGATACGCAGTATTTT. Translated, it gives CASSLLGQGGTDTQYF.

The chain uses TRBV5-1 and TRBJ1-2; D gene unclear. This CDR3 has 15 amino acids. Trimming left V 1 base short and J 8 bases short, with 18 bases between. Germline CDR1 and CDR2: SGHRS and YFSETQ. In nucleotides, the CDR3 is TGCGCCAGCAGCTTGTTCCCCCCCCGGGGAGAAGGCTACACCTTC. Translating it yields CASSLFPPRGEGYTF. Supplemented by reference TRBV5-1 and TRBJ1-2, the full variable domain reads KAGVTQTPRYLIKTRGQQVTLSCSPISGHRSVSWYQQTPGQGLQFLFEYFSETQRNKGNFPGRFSGRQFSNSRSEMNVSTLELGDSALYLCASSLFPPRGEGYTFGSGTRLTVV.

The sample holds one count of this clone. The chain uses TRBV4-3 and TRBJ2-7, with D possibly being TRBD1 (6 bases). The CDR3 totals 15 residues. CDR1 and CDR2 (germline): LGHNA, YSLEER. V was pared by 0 bases and J by 4 bases, with 13 bases between. The CDR3 bases are TGCGCCAGCAGCCAAGATTGGGGCAGGGGATACGAGCAGTACTTC. Amino acids: CASSQDWGRGYEQYF.

The chain carries TRBV28 and TRBJ1-2; TRBD1 agrees at 8 bases. Trimming took 4 bases from V and 8 from J; bases not matched to a gene: 6. The CDR3 contains 13 residues. Germline V gene sequence: CDR1 MDHEN, CDR2 SYDVKM. CDR3 region: CASSSPDRDGYTF. CDR3 nucleotides: TGTGCCAGCAGTTCCCCGGACAGGGACGGCTACACCTTC.

This clone was detected once. The chain couples TRBV19 to TRBJ2-1; a possible D gene is TRBD2 (6 bases). V was clipped by 5 bases and J by 7 bases, with 30 bases between them. This CDR3 has 19 amino acids. The germline V gene encodes CDR1 LNHDA and CDR2 SQIVND (reference sequence). The CDR3 here is CASSSRDRNVAERWNEQFF. CDR3 nucleotides: TGTGCCAGTAGTTCCCGGGACCGGAACGTAGCGGAGCGGTGGAATGAGCAGTTCTTC.

The V and J genes are TRBV2 and TRBJ1-5; D unresolved. CDR1 and CDR2 (germline): SNHLY, FYNNEI. There are 20 residues in the CDR3. Trimming removed 5 bases from V and 1 base from J, with 27 bases in between. The CDR3 region has the DNA TGTGCCAGCAGTTCGAAGCTTCTGGGAAGCTTTATAACAAGCAATCAGCCCCAGCATTTT. Its protein is CASSSKLLGSFITSNQPQHF.

The rearrangement uses TRBV7-2 and TRBJ2-5, with D perhaps matching TRBD1 (7 bases). The CDR3 is 14 amino acids. Looked up from germline, CDR1 is SGHTA and CDR2 is FQGNSA. V lost 2 bases to trimming and J lost 5 bases, with 12 bases between them. The CDR3 protein is CASSLHQGGETQYF. The CDR3 DNA reads TGTGCCAGCAGCTTACATCAGGGGGGCGAGACCCAGTACTTC.

The CDR3 is CASSQVGQGRDTQYF. The CDR3 DNA sequence: TGCGCCAGCAGCCAAGTCGGACAGGGGCGGGATACGCAGTATTTT. This chain uses TRBV4-3 with TRBJ2-3; TRBD1 matches 9 bases. Germline trimming cut 1 base from V and 6 bases from J; bases unmatched to any gene: 5. Germline CDR1 is LGHNA and CDR2 is YSLEER. This CDR3 is built from 15 residues.

This chain links TRBV29-1 with TRBJ1-1; D may be TRBD1 (5 bases). This CDR3 region has 13 residues. Trimming removed 6 bases at V and 9 bases at J, with 20 bases between. Germline lookup yields CDR1 SQVTM and CDR2 ANQGSEA. In DNA form, the CDR3 reads TGCAGCGTGGGCCGACAGCACACACCCCAAGCTTTCTTT. Its translation: CSVGRQHTPQAFF.

This sequence joins TRBV5-1 and TRBJ2-5; no firm D call. The V and J ends lost 1 base and 1 base respectively, with 8 bases between them. CDR1 is SGHRS and CDR2 is YFSETQ in the germline V gene. CDR3 length: 14 residues. The CDR3 nucleotides read TGCGCCAGCAGCTTGTTGCAGAGCCAAGAGACCCAGTACTTC. It is translated as CASSLLQSQETQYF.

This sequence joins TRBV9 and TRBJ2-3, with D perhaps TRBD2 (6 bases). The V end was cut by 3 bases, the J end by 2 bases, with 10 bases between. The CDR3 totals 14 residues. Germline lookup yields CDR1 SGDLS and CDR2 YYNGEE. The CDR3 DNA follows: TGTGCCAGCAGCGCCGGGACTTCCACAGATACGCAGTATTTT. Amino acids: CASSAGTSTDTQYF.

CDR3: CASSVGSQAHEQYF. CDR3 bases: TGTGCCAGCAGCGTCGGAAGCCAGGCCCACGAGCAGTACTTC. This chain uses TRBV9 with TRBJ2-7; D ambiguous. Germline lookup yields CDR1 SGDLS and CDR2 YYNGEE. V was clipped by 2 bases and J by 5 bases, with 14 bases between them. This CDR3 spans 14 amino acids.

V is TRBV19 and J is TRBJ2-5; TRBD1 is a possible D gene (5 bases). V was shortened by 5 bases and J by 4 bases, with 23 bases between the two germline ends. The length of the CDR3 is 17 residues. Germline assignment: CDR1 LNHDA and CDR2 SQIVND (reference sequence). CDR3 in amino acids: CASSARRQGRVRETQYF. The CDR3 DNA reads as TGTGCCAGTAGTGCCCGCAGGCAGGGCCGCGTCCGAGAGACCCAGTACTTC.

The rearrangement joins TRBV5-1 to TRBJ2-3; D ambiguous. CDR3 length: 16 residues. Germline CDR1 SGHRS, CDR2 YFSETQ. Trimming shortened V by 0 bases and J by 2 bases, and 13 bases separated the two germline ends. CDR3 residues: CASSLEGYPNTDTQYF. The CDR3 region has the DNA TGCGCCAGCAGCTTGGAGGGCTATCCCAACACAGATACGCAGTATTTT.